This TCR beta chain is from a study of T cells in Graves' hyperthyroidism and ophthalmopathy (dated by TCRdb to about 2019). In the study overall: TCR V-J signatures able to tell the groups apart were searched for in a discovery cohort of about a hundred patients, of whom fewer than 45 had Graves' ophthalmopathy and 55 to 60 had stable Graves' hyperthyroidism. Prospective prediction of ophthalmopathy was tested in an independent validation cohort consisting of fewer than 20 hyperthyroidism patients and about 17 patients who later progressed to ophthalmopathy. After sampling, hyperthyroidism patients received methimazole starting at 30 mg daily, and ophthalmopathy patients received high-dose intravenous methylprednisolone. The 80 to 100 discovery patients were randomly divided into training and test sets at a 7:3 ratio. In addition, the study compared T-cell repertoires in thyroid tissue and in blood from a handful of Graves' hyperthyroidism patients. The paper describes TCR Vbeta CDR3 sequencing of about 140 peripheral blood samples, made up of around 41 ophthalmopathy patients, roughly 72 hyperthyroidism patients and 17 progressor patients. The full study reports these points: A model built on a 13 V-J signature distinguished ophthalmopathy from stable hyperthyroidism, reaching about 88% sensitivity and 81.08% specificity in cross-validation and 80%/75% in testing. In validation, progression to ophthalmopathy was predicted by the model with 70% to 71% sensitivity and around 75% specificity, a median of around 6.5 months before onset. Most expanded thyroid clonotypes (frequency above 0.001) were also found in blood, which suggests that blood repertoires may mirror thyroid immune responses. Sample size was not statistically predetermined, and blinding of investigators to group allocation was not performed.

The study excluded patients with uncontrolled infections, other autoimmune diseases, pregnancy or lactation. Diagnoses were based on clinical symptoms, serum thyroxine and TRAb, thyroid ultrasound and orbital computed tomography. Total RNA was extracted using Trizol reagent, and RNA quality was assessed on an Agilent 2100 Bioanalyzer. The TCR beta CDR3 regions were amplified from RNA transcripts. A first-round RT-PCR of the TCR CDR3 used the HTBI primer set with the Qiagen OneStep RT-PCR kit. Libraries were constructed in a second round of multiplex PCR, after which size selection and purification were carried out. Paired-end sequencing of the libraries was performed with 100 bp reads on an Illumina HiSeq2000. The study's processing was this. SOAPnuke was used to process the raw data, with reads discarded if the reads contained adapters or uncalled bases, had a mean Phred below 15, or lacked an exact constant-primer or identifier match. COPE v1.2.5 was used to merge high-quality paired reads, and clonotypes were defined as unique nucleotide sequences. MiTCR v1.1 was used to align the clonotypes against IMGT TRBV, TRBD and TRBJ reference segments. Only V-J combinations with frequency above 0.0001, covering approximately 99% of repertoires, were analysed. The TCS score was defined as the ratio of F50 (clonal expansion) to E x V (chaos), calculated using BLOSUM62-based TCRdist between CDR3 peptides within each V-J. Welch's t-statistics and random forest reduced 450 to 600 V-J features to 10 to 15, which were used in a naive Bayes classifier (R e1071). Thyroid-blood repertoire similarity was quantified with the Morisita-Horn index. The public reads were reanalyzed by TCRdb: fastp trimming at Q25, MiXCR alignment, in-frame beta chains only. Here each entry gathers all rows of one CDR3 protein and keeps the most common genes and DNA. For this entry, the V and J calls and clone size follow TCRdb and not the study's own pipeline. This sample lists over 500,000 distinct CDR3 sequences; 46% were detected once. The top ten clonotypes cover about two fifths of the sample.

The CDR3, from cysteine to phenylalanine, totals 16 residues. Only the CDR3 region is kept as DNA, spanning 48 bases read in frame from base 1. From V the trimming removes 0 bases and from J it removes 0 bases, while the gene matches leave 1 base of the junction unaccounted for. CDR1 and CDR2, per the germline V gene, are SGHRS and YFSETQ. This clonotype is a singleton in its sample. What antigen it recognizes has not been identified. No much larger clonotype is one base removed from it; base qualities were not supplied. One read provides weak support. Sequencing input: peripheral blood or thyroid tissue (not recorded which). The chain is assembled from TRBV5-1 and TRBJ2-2, with 8 junctional bases fitting TRBD2. The receptor comes from an adult woman with Graves' disease, either hyperthyroidism or ophthalmopathy (not recorded which). The CDR3 region has the sequence CASSLGLASNTGELFF. The DNA sequence follows: TGCGCCAGCAGCTTGGGACTAGCGTCGAACACCGGGGAGCTGTTTTTT.